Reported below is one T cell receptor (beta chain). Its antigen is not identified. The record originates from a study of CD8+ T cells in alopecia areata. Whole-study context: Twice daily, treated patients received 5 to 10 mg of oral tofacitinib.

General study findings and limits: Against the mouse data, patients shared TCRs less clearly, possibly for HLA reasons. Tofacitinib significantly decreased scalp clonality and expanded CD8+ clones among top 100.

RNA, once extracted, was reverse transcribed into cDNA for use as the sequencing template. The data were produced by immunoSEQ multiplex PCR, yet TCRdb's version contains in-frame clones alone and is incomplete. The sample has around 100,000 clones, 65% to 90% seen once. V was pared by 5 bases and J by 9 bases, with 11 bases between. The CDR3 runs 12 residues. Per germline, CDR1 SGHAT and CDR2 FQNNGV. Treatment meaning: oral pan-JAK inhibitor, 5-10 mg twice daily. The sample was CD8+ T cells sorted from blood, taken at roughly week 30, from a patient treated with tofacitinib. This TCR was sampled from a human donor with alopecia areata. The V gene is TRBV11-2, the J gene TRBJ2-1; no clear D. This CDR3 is CASSIYTGEQFF. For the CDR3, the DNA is TGTGCCAGCAGCATCTACACGGGTGAGCAGTTCTTC.